These 21 T cell receptor beta chains were sequenced from one sample in a study of T cell repertoires in cytomegalovirus infection. MiXCR, applied by TCRdb to the reads, yields one record per CDR3 protein. The sample includes about 190,000 distinct CDR3 sequences, 28% seen only once; the top ten take around 29%. The sample consisted of PBMCs. All receptors derive from a human donor in good health (CMV status not recorded). Some clones in this sample may be carry-over from other donors' samples.

This clonotype was seen only a few times. The chain recombines TRBV6-2 or TRBV6-3 with TRBJ1-2; D possibly corresponds to TRBD1 (5 bases). This CDR3 has 12 residues. The germline V and J ends were trimmed by 5 bases and 5 bases, with 9 bases remaining between them. Looked up from germline, CDR1 is MNHEY and CDR2 is SVGEGT. The CDR3 DNA is TGTGCCAGCAGTAACGGGGGGTATGGCTACACCTTC. Its protein is CASSNGGYGYTF.

There are many counts of this clonotype. The chain joins TRBV5-4 to TRBJ2-1, with D perhaps TRBD1 or TRBD2 (5 bases each). The V gene's germline CDR1 is SGHNT and CDR2 YYREEE (reference sequence). CDR3 size: 15 residues. Trimming removed 4 bases from V and 8 bases from J, with 19 bases in between. The DNA of the CDR3 is TGTGCCAGCAGCGCGGTCCGGGACCGCCTCTATGAGCAGTTCTTC. Translating gives CASSAVRDRLYEQFF.

This clonotype was observed at least ten times. The rearrangement uses TRBV7-8 and TRBJ1-1; TRBD1 might be the D (6 bases). This CDR3 has 15 residues. The germline gives CDR1 SGHVS, CDR2 FQNEAQ. V lost 0 bases and J lost 0, with 8 bases in between. CDR3 loop: CASSLAGGMNTEAFF. CDR3 in DNA: TGTGCCAGCAGCTTAGCAGGGGGAATGAACACTGAAGCTTTCTTT.

J is TRBJ2-2 and V is TRBV5-1, with a tentative D call TRBD1 (5 bases). CDR1 is SGHRS, CDR2 YFSETQ, per germline. The CDR3 runs 14 residues. V lost 0 bases and J lost 6, with 9 bases in between. CDR3 region: CASSLDRGSGELFF. For the CDR3, the DNA is TGCGCCAGCAGCTTGGATAGGGGATCCGGGGAGCTGTTTTTT.

This clonotype has only a few counts. The V call is TRBV11-2, the J call TRBJ2-7; 7 bases line up with TRBD2. Trimming took 4 bases from V and 3 from J; bases not matched to a gene: 3. Germline CDR1 SGHAT, CDR2 FQNNGV. CDR3 length: 13 residues. The CDR3 DNA sequence: TGTGCCAGCAGCTGGGGGGGTTTCTACGAGCAGTACTTC. Translated: CASSWGGFYEQYF.

The chain uses TRBV11-2 and TRBJ1-2; no reliable D call. CDR3 length equals 14 residues. V lost 2 bases and J 1 base, leaving 8 bases between the germline ends. The V gene's germline CDR1 is SGHAT and CDR2 FQNNGV. CDR3 bases: TGTGCCAGCAGCTTAACCGAGGATAACTATGGCTACACCTTC. Translating gives CASSLTEDNYGYTF.

This clonotype was observed a few times. V and J are TRBV5-1 and TRBJ1-4; D call uncertain. The germline V gene has CDR1 SGHRS and CDR2 YFSETQ. Between the trimmed V and J ends, which lost 0 bases and 3 bases, there was a span of 12 bases. This CDR3 comprises 16 residues. The CDR3 is CASSLEKGAANEKLFF. CDR3 coding DNA: TGCGCCAGCAGCTTGGAGAAGGGTGCGGCTAATGAAAAACTGTTTTTT.

The CDR3 region is CASSQEPGQQPQHF. For the CDR3, the DNA is TGCGCCAGCAGCCAAGAACCAGGTCAACAGCCCCAGCATTTT. The gene calls are TRBV4-3 and TRBJ1-5; D remains unclear. V was cut by 0 bases and J by 7 bases, with 10 bases left in between. The CDR3 extends over 14 amino acids. Germline V lookup: CDR1 LGHNA, CDR2 YSLEER.

A few counts support this clonotype. The chain couples TRBV12-3 or TRBV12-4 to TRBJ1-5; tentative D call: TRBD1 (6 bases). V lost 3 bases and J 7 bases, leaving 13 bases between the germline ends. The CDR3 runs 14 residues. The DNA for the CDR3 is TGTGCCAGCAGTTTCCGGGGGCGCGGGCAGCCCCAGCATTTT. Its translation: CASSFRGRGQPQHF.

The gene calls are TRBV6-2 or TRBV6-3 and TRBJ2-7; D uncertain. V was clipped by 1 base and J by 7 bases, with 5 bases between them. CDR3 length: 11 amino acids. Germline lookup yields CDR1 MNHEY and CDR2 SVGEGT. For the CDR3, the DNA is TGTGCCAGCAGTTACTACCGGGAGCAGTACTTC. It encodes CASSYYREQYF.

The chain combines TRBV2 with TRBJ1-6, with D tentatively TRBD1 (6 bases). Germline lookup yields CDR1 SNHLY and CDR2 FYNNEI. V dropped 4 bases and J dropped 6 bases, with 13 bases sitting between them. CDR3 length equals 15 residues. The CDR3 region is CASSGGGAVNSPLHF. CDR3 nucleotide sequence: TGTGCCAGCAGTGGGGGGGGCGCGGTTAATTCACCCCTCCACTTT.

This clonotype came up a few times. The chain recombines TRBV30 with TRBJ1-1; maybe TRBD1 (5 bases). This CDR3 is built from 15 residues. The germline V and J ends were trimmed by 2 bases and 0 bases, with 13 bases remaining between them. Germline-derived CDR1 and CDR2 are GTSNPN and SVGIG (reference sequence). The chain's CDR3 is CAWSPRGHMNTEAFF. In nucleotides, the CDR3 is TGTGCCTGGAGTCCTCGAGGACATATGAACACTGAAGCTTTCTTT.

The rearrangement links TRBV29-1 to TRBJ2-5, with D unclear. V lost 0 bases and J 4 bases, leaving 12 bases between the germline ends. The CDR3 contains 14 residues. The germline V gene has CDR1 SQVTM and CDR2 ANQGSEA. The CDR3 protein is CSVEEPQKRETQYF. In DNA, the CDR3 is TGCAGCGTTGAAGAGCCCCAAAAGAGAGAGACCCAGTACTTC.

V gene TRBV19 combines with J gene TRBJ1-1; D is ambiguous. Trimming pared 7 bases from V and 0 bases from J, leaving 12 bases between. The CDR3 consists of 14 residues. The germline V gene encodes CDR1 LNHDA and CDR2 SQIVND (reference sequence). CDR3 sequence reads: CASKTDGLNTEAFF. The DNA for the CDR3 is TGTGCCAGTAAAACCGACGGATTGAACACTGAAGCTTTCTTT. Filled out from reference TRBV19 and TRBJ1-1, the complete variable domain reads DGGITQSPKYLFRKEGQNVTLSCEQNLNHDAMYWYRQDPGQGLRLIYYSQIVNDFQKGDIAEGYSVSREKKESFPLTVTSAQKNPTAFYLCASKTDGLNTEAFFGQGTRLTVV.

This clonotype was counted ten times or more. The gene calls are TRBV7-2 and TRBJ2-3; 10 nucleotides match TRBD1. V was clipped by 4 bases and J by 5 bases; unmatched bases: 12. This CDR3 has 17 amino acids. Germline V gene data show CDR1 as SGHTA and CDR2 as FQGNSA. CDR3 sequence reads: CASSSGQGRREKDTQYF. In DNA form, the CDR3 reads TGTGCCAGCAGCTCGGGACAGGGGAGGAGGGAAAAAGATACGCAGTATTTT.

This chain connects TRBV4-2 to TRBJ1-3; TRBD1 matches 7 bases. CDR1 is LGHNA, CDR2 YNFKEQ, per germline. The J segment lost 0 bases and the V segment lost 4 bases, leaving 9 bases of the junction unmatched. The CDR3 loop spans 17 amino acids. CDR3 region: CASSPPGGRSSGNTIYF. The CDR3, as DNA: TGTGCCAGCAGCCCCCCAGGGGGACGGAGCTCTGGAAACACCATATATTTT.

With regard to this clonotype: One end of the junction varies from germline; a read error may be responsible. CDR3 DNA sequence: TGTGCCAGCAGCTCCTGGGGGGCTAATCAGCCCCTGCATTTT. The encoded protein is CASSSWGANQPLHF. V is TRBV5-5 and J is TRBJ1-5; tentative D call: TRBD1 (6 bases). The CDR3 runs 14 residues. CDR1 and CDR2 (germline): SGHKS, YYEKEE (reference sequence).

The chain is built from TRBV28 and TRBJ2-1; D tentatively reads TRBD1 or TRBD2 (6 bases each). Germline V gene sequence: CDR1 MDHEN, CDR2 SYDVKM. CDR3 length: 13 residues. Trimming removed 9 bases at V and 4 bases at J, with 13 bases between. CDR3 residues: CASVTGAYNEQFF. CDR3 bases: TGTGCCAGTGTGACGGGGGCATACAATGAGCAGTTCTTC.

This chain connects TRBV2 to TRBJ1-6; a possible D gene is TRBD1 (5 bases). Germline-derived CDR1 and CDR2 are SNHLY and FYNNEI. Trimming took 6 bases from V and 7 from J, leaving 13 bases between them. The CDR3 has 14 amino acids. This CDR3 is CASRQGNPNSPLHF. Written as DNA, the CDR3 is TGTGCCAGCAGGCAGGGAAACCCGAATTCACCCCTCCACTTT.

This clonotype was observed a few times. This may be a read error, as it is one base from a much larger clone. This chain links TRBV7-2 with TRBJ2-1; D is unresolved. This CDR3 comprises 16 residues. The germline V gene has CDR1 SGHTA and CDR2 FQGNSA. The CDR3 spells CPSSLGLARRYNEQFF. CDR3 sequence (DNA): TGTCCCAGCAGCTTGGGTTTGGCTAGAAGATACAATGAGCAGTTCTTC.

The J gene is TRBJ1-5, the V gene TRBV12-3 or TRBV12-4; tentative D call: TRBD1 (6 bases). Trimming took 2 bases from V and 0 from J, leaving 14 bases between them. The CDR3 covers 17 residues. Written as DNA, the CDR3 is TGTGCCAGCAGTTTATTTGGGGGGCGGAATAGCAATCAGCCCCAGCATTTT. It specifies CASSLFGGRNSNQPQHF.